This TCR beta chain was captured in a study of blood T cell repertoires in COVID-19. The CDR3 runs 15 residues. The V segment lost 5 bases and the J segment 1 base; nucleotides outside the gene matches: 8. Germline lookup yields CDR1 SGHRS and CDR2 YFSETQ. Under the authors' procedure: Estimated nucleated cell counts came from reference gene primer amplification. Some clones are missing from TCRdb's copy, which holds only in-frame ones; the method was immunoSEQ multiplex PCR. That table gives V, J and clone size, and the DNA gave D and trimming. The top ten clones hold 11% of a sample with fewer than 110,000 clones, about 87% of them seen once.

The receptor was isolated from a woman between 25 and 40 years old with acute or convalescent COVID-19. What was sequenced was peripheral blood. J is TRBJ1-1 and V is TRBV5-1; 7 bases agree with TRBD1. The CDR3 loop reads CASRTQGDSNTEAFF. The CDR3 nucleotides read TGCGCCAGCAGGACCCAGGGGGACTCGAACACTGAAGCTTTCTTT. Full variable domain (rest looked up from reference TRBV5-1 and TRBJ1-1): KAGVTQTPRYLIKTRGQQVTLSCSPISGHRSVSWYQQTPGQGLQFLFEYFSETQRNKGNFPGRFSGRQFSNSRSEMNVSTLELGDSALYLCASRTQGDSNTEAFFGQGTRLTVV.